What follows are 27 T cell receptor beta chains derived from one specimen sequenced in a study of tumor-infiltrating lymphocytes in primary liver carcinoma. TCR beta cDNA came from 400 to 500 ng total RNA, primed with a constant-region primer. Libraries for TCR beta were built through three nested multiplex PCR rounds, which together made up a slightly modified ARM-PCR procedure. A C-beta reverse primer and TRBV1-TRBV30 forward primers served in each of the first two PCR rounds, at 10 cycles apiece. TCRdb re-called the multiplex PCR reads through MiXCR, storing one row per CDR3 protein. The sample consists of around 330,000 distinct CDR3 sequences, roughly 60% of them appearing once. Germline DNA was also extracted, and blood RNA derived from unsorted whole blood. The source material was peripheral blood. The receptors stem from a woman in her 30s with primary liver carcinoma and hepatitis B virus infection.

Regarding this clonotype: This could be a read error, since a much larger clone is one nucleotide away. The chain joins TRBV11-2 to TRBJ2-3; D remains unclear. CDR1 is SGHAT, CDR2 FQNNGV, per germline. The germline V and J ends were trimmed by 2 bases and 2 bases, with 8 bases remaining between them. This CDR3 has 14 residues. The CDR3 loop is CASSLNSVTDTQYF. The CDR3 bases are TGTGCCAGCAGCTTAAATTCCGTCACAGATACGCAGTATTTT.

This clonotype appeared many times. This chain connects TRBV29-1 to TRBJ1-1; no firm D call. Trimming removed 4 bases from V and 3 bases from J, with 3 bases in between. This CDR3 has 10 residues. CDR1 and CDR2 (germline): SQVTM, ANQGSEA. The CDR3 sequence is CSVGDTEAFF. For the CDR3, the DNA is TGCAGCGTTGGAGACACTGAAGCTTTCTTT.

The genes are TRBV7-9 and TRBJ2-2; 13 bases line up with TRBD2. V was clipped by 4 bases and J by 6 bases; unmatched bases: 5. The CDR3 runs to 16 residues. CDR1 SEHNR and CDR2 FQNEAQ come from the germline V gene (reference sequence). The CDR3 nucleotides are TGTGCCAGCAGCTGGGGGACTAGCGGGAAAGCCGGGGAGCTGTTTTTT. Translation: CASSWGTSGKAGELFF.

This clonotype has at least ten counts. This chain uses TRBV29-1 with TRBJ2-6; the D is unclear. The CDR3 is 13 amino acids. The V end lost 4 bases, the J end lost 2 bases, and 6 bases lay between the germline ends. Per germline, CDR1 SQVTM and CDR2 ANQGSEA. This CDR3 reads CSVGFTGANVLTF. The CDR3 coding sequence is TGCAGCGTTGGTTTTACTGGGGCCAACGTCCTGACTTTC.

This CDR3 is CASSQSTSGLNEQFF. The CDR3 DNA reads as TGTGCCAGCAGCCAATCGACTAGCGGGCTTAATGAGCAGTTCTTC. The V gene is TRBV4-2, the J gene TRBJ2-1; TRBD2 matches 10 bases. The V and J ends lost 2 bases and 7 bases, in that order; junction bases with no gene match: 5. There are 15 residues in the CDR3. Germline V gene lookup returns CDR1 LGHNA and CDR2 YNFKEQ.

About this clonotype itself: A junction boundary mismatches the germline segment, possibly from a read error. The chain has TRBV11-1 and TRBJ1-1, with 7 bases fitting TRBD1. The CDR3 sequence is 13 residues long. Germline V gene data show CDR1 as SGHAT and CDR2 as FQDESV (reference sequence). Here the CDR3 DNA reads TGTGCCAGCAGGCACACAGGGGACACTGAAGATTTCTTT. It codes for CASRHTGDTEDFF.

The gene calls are TRBV5-4 and TRBJ2-5, with 11 bases matching TRBD2. The CDR3 loop spans 15 amino acids. Germline V CDR1 and CDR2: SGHNT, YYREEE (reference sequence). V was pared by 9 bases and J by 3 bases, with 10 bases of the junction left unmatched. The CDR3: CAIRDVLAGEETQYF. The CDR3 nucleotides read TGTGCCATCAGAGATGTACTAGCGGGAGAAGAGACCCAGTACTTC.

On this clonotype: This could be a read error, since a much larger clone is one nucleotide away. The CDR3: CVSSPGRGVLHF. The CDR3 DNA reads as TGTGTCAGCAGCCCAGGCCGGGGGGTATTGCATTTT. J is TRBJ1-5 and V is TRBV7-8; weak D call: TRBD1 (5 bases). Germline V gene data show CDR1 as SGHVS and CDR2 as FQNEAQ. The CDR3 sequence is 12 residues long.

This clonotype showed up just a few times. This chain links TRBV12-3 or TRBV12-4 with TRBJ2-3; weak D call: TRBD2 (6 bases). The CDR3 totals 15 residues. The V gene lost 7 bases and the J gene lost 3 bases, with 17 bases spanning the gap. CDR3 sequence: CASTPAGAGTDTQYF. The CDR3 nucleotides are TGTGCCAGCACCCCCGCCGGAGCGGGTACAGATACGCAGTATTTT.

This clonotype came up many times. The V call is TRBV4-2, the J call TRBJ2-7; 7 nucleotides line up with TRBD2. Germline V gene sequence: CDR1 LGHNA, CDR2 YNFKEQ. The CDR3 covers 17 residues. V dropped 0 bases and J dropped 5; count of bases not matched to a gene: 13. This chain's CDR3 is CASSQDLGVGGRNEQYF. The CDR3 DNA reads as TGTGCCAGCAGCCAAGACCTAGGGGTGGGCGGGAGAAACGAGCAGTACTTC.

There are many counts of this clonotype. CDR3 sequence (DNA): TGCGCCAGCAGCCACCTATACAGGGTGGCCGGGGAGCTGTTTTTT. Translated, it gives CASSHLYRVAGELFF. The J gene is TRBJ2-2, the V gene TRBV4-1; possibly TRBD1 for D (6 bases). The germline gives CDR1 MGHRA, CDR2 YSYEKL. V lost 3 bases to trimming and J lost 6 bases, with 14 bases between them. This CDR3 is built from 15 residues.

As to this clonotype: A much larger clone is a single base away; this may be a read error. V and J are TRBV6-2 or TRBV6-3 and TRBJ1-5; the D is unclear. Trimming stripped 7 bases from V and 2 bases from J, with 18 bases between. There are 16 residues in the CDR3. CDR1 is MNHEY and CDR2 is SVGEGT in the germline V gene. In nucleotides, the CDR3 is TGTGCCAGCACGGATCGAAAGGGTGCGGGCAATCAGCCCCAGCATTTT. Translating gives CASTDRKGAGNQPQHF.

Note on this clonotype: A much larger clone differs from this one at a single base, so this may be a read error. The J gene is TRBJ2-1, the V gene TRBV12-3 or TRBV12-4; unclear D gene. Trimming removed 5 bases from V and 7 bases from J, with 12 bases in between. CDR3 size: 13 residues. The CDR3 loop reads CASSTNPRNEQFF. The CDR3, as DNA: TGTGCCAGCAGTACCAATCCCAGAAATGAGCAGTTCTTC.

The chain carries TRBV7-3 and TRBJ2-1; 7 nucleotides agree with TRBD2. The CDR3 extends over 14 amino acids. The V gene's germline CDR1 is SGHTA and CDR2 FQGTGA. CDR3 coding DNA: TGTGCTAGCGGGCGTGAGGGAGAAAACAATGAGCAGTTCTTC. It specifies CASGREGENNEQFF.

The genes are TRBV12-3 or TRBV12-4 and TRBJ2-7; TRBD2 agrees at 12 bases. The CDR3 spans 16 residues. V shed 4 bases, J shed 4 bases, and the junction held 8 bases outside the gene matches. The CDR3 DNA is TGTGCCAGCAGTTCCAGGACTAGCGGGACCCGATACGAGCAGTACTTC. This encodes CASSSRTSGTRYEQYF.

The count of this clonotype is one. A read error may account for a junction end that differs from germline. This sequence joins TRBV11-2 and TRBJ2-7; weak D call: TRBD1 (6 bases). The CDR3 runs 15 residues. Germline assignment: CDR1 SGHAT and CDR2 FQNNGV. DNA for the CDR3: TGTGCCAGCAGTGCTAGACAGGTTAGCTCCTACAAGCAGTACTTC. This codes for CASSARQVSSYKQYF.

Worth noting for this clonotype: No conserved phenylalanine or tryptophan ends this CDR3, so it is likely a read error. The genes are TRBV29-1 and TRBJ2-1; 13 nucleotides match TRBD2. V dropped 7 bases and J dropped 4; count of bases not matched to a gene: 10. There are 16 residues in the CDR3. The germline gives CDR1 SQVTM, CDR2 ANQGSEA. The CDR3 spells CSAPRTSGSMYNEQFI. CDR3 sequence (DNA): TGCAGCGCCCCGAGGACTAGCGGGAGTATGTACAATGAGCAGTTCATA.

This clonotype was counted ten times or more. The chain links TRBV12-5 to TRBJ2-3, with 11 bases that match TRBD2. Germline V gives CDR1 LGHNT, CDR2 FRNRAP. The CDR3 loop spans 17 amino acids. V was clipped by 6 bases and J by 2 bases; unmatched bases: 10. The CDR3: CASGSPTSGAPTDTQYF. The CDR3 coding sequence is TGTGCTAGTGGGTCCCCGACTAGCGGGGCCCCCACAGATACGCAGTATTTT.

To note about this clonotype: One end of the junction does not line up with germline, which may come from a read error. The rearrangement links TRBV6-2 or TRBV6-3 to TRBJ2-2, with D possibly matching TRBD1 (5 bases). This CDR3 has 14 amino acids. CDR1 and CDR2 (germline): MNHEY, SVGEGT. The CDR3 reads CASREQGNSGELFF. In DNA, the CDR3 is TGTGCCAGCAGAGAGCAGGGTAACAGCGGGGAGCTGTTTTTT.

The chain recombines TRBV2 with TRBJ1-1; the D is unclear. The CDR3 has 12 amino acids. CDR1 and CDR2 from the germline V gene are SNHLY and FYNNEI. Deletions cut 9 bases from V and 3 bases from J, with 11 bases between. The chain's CDR3 is CASSDGYTEAFF. DNA of the CDR3: TGTGCCAGTTCGGACGGGTACACTGAAGCTTTCTTT. The variable domain in full, with the rest retrieved from reference TRBV2 and TRBJ1-1, is EPEVTQTPSHQVTQMGQEVILRCVPISNHLYFYWYRQILGQKVEFLVSFYNNEISEKSEIFDDQFSVERPDGSNFTLKIRSTKLEDSAMYFCASSDGYTEAFFGQGTRLTVV.

The chain recombines TRBV5-4 with TRBJ1-2; D possibly corresponds to TRBD1 (6 bases). Germline-derived CDR1 and CDR2 are SGHNT and YYREEE (reference sequence). The CDR3 extends over 15 amino acids. Trimming stripped 6 bases from V and 4 bases from J, with 19 bases between. In DNA, the CDR3 is TGTGCCAGCACCCCTCGGGGGGCGGTTGGCTATGGCTACACCTTC. Translation: CASTPRGAVGYGYTF.

A remark on this clonotype: The junction departs from the called germline gene at one end, perhaps through a read error. The chain recombines TRBV4-3 with TRBJ1-1; no reliable D call. The CDR3 has 17 residues. Germline lookup yields CDR1 LGHNA and CDR2 YSLEER. The CDR3 loop is CASRQDIYRELNTEAFF. CDR3 nucleotides: TGCGCCAGCCGCCAAGATATTTATAGGGAGTTGAACACTGAAGCTTTCTTT.

This clonotype was detected only a few times. The chain uses TRBV28 and TRBJ2-7; 14 bases line up with TRBD2. V lost 3 bases, J lost 4 bases, and 5 bases stayed unmatched. This CDR3 region has 16 residues. The V gene's germline CDR1 is MDHEN and CDR2 SYDVKM. The CDR3: CASSFPGLAGGYEQYF. CDR3 nucleotide sequence: TGTGCCAGCAGTTTCCCCGGACTAGCGGGAGGATACGAGCAGTACTTC.

The chain carries TRBV5-1 and TRBJ2-3; D gene unclear. Germline V gives CDR1 SGHRS, CDR2 YFSETQ. The CDR3 contains 15 residues. V lost 4 bases and J 2 bases, leaving 14 bases between the germline ends. CDR3 residues: CASSHASSFTDTQYF. CDR3 DNA sequence: TGCGCCAGCAGCCACGCTAGTAGCTTCACAGATACGCAGTATTTT.

This clonotype was detected a few times. V and J are TRBV5-4 and TRBJ1-2; D ambiguous. The CDR3 is 12 amino acids. The ends were cut back, 3 bases at V and 8 bases at J, with 11 bases in the middle. CDR1 and CDR2 (germline): SGHNT, YYREEE (reference sequence). CDR3: CASSSRLEGYTF. The CDR3 DNA reads TGTGCCAGCAGCTCCCGCCTGGAGGGCTACACCTTC.

The V and J genes are TRBV12-3 or TRBV12-4 and TRBJ2-7; tentatively, D is TRBD1 (6 bases). The germline V and J ends were trimmed by 7 bases and 2 bases, with 12 bases remaining between them. The CDR3 contains 13 residues. CDR3: CASNTNRAYEQYF. Here the CDR3 DNA reads TGTGCCAGCAATACAAACAGGGCCTACGAGCAGTACTTC.

This clonotype was seen more than once but under ten times. J is TRBJ2-7 and V is TRBV30, with 7 positions matching TRBD2. CDR1 is GTSNPN, CDR2 SVGIG, per germline (reference sequence). This CDR3 has 15 residues. Trimming removed 3 bases from V and 1 base from J; junction bases left unmatched: 9. DNA of the CDR3: TGTGCCTGGAGATCCCTCCAAGCGGGATCCTACGAGCAGTACTTC. It specifies CAWRSLQAGSYEQYF.